These 10 T cell receptor beta chains originate from one sample sequenced in a study of T cell clusters in autoimmune cytopenias. Multiplex touch-down PCR amplified TRB using TRB-A and TRB-B pools in one tube. TCRdb re-called the multiplex PCR reads; one entry per CDR3 protein, DNA not given. The sample table sets out under 9,000 distinct CDR3 sequences. Some 39,000 genome equivalents of blood DNA were amplified for TRB. The sequenced sample consisted of peripheral blood. The receptors were gathered from a human donor with an autoimmune cytopenia or autoimmune hepatitis (not recorded which).

The chain couples TRBV7-2 to TRBJ1-1. The CDR3 has 14 amino acids. In germline, CDR1 is SGHTA, CDR2 FQGNSA. CDR3 protein: CASSLSGRDTGAFF.

Frequency places this clonotype as medium-sized. V usage is TRBV19 and J usage is TRBJ1-4; absent DNA, TCRdb's TRBD1 call cannot be checked. The CDR3 contains 15 residues. Per the germline V gene, CDR1 is LNHDA and CDR2 is SQIVND (reference sequence). The CDR3 is CASRRRGLSDEKLFF. The entire variable domain, with the rest obtained from reference TRBV19 and TRBJ1-4, is as follows: DGGITQSPKYLFRKEGQNVTLSCEQNLNHDAMYWYRQDPGQGLRLIYYSQIVNDFQKGDIAEGYSVSREKKESFPLTVTSAQKNPTAFYLCASRRRGLSDEKLFFGSGTQLSVL.

This clonotype ranks as medium-sized (0.01 to 0.1%) in terms of frequency. V is TRBV30 and J is TRBJ2-3; the TCRdb call, TRBD2, lacks DNA for checking. The CDR3 has 14 residues. CDR1 and CDR2 (germline): GTSNPN, SVGIG (reference sequence). CDR3 amino acids: CAWSSSSVIRTQYF.

V usage is TRBV7-6 and J usage is TRBJ2-2; the TRBD1 assignment by TCRdb is unverifiable without DNA. The V gene's germline CDR1 is SGHVS and CDR2 FNYEAQ. The CDR3 is made up of 13 amino acids. CDR3 in amino acids: CASRSQDTGELFF.

The chain uses TRBV14 and TRBJ2-6. This CDR3 comprises 12 residues. Per the germline V gene, CDR1 is SGHDN and CDR2 is FVKESK. The CDR3 spells CASSPRAYVLTF.

V is TRBV20-1 and J is TRBJ1-4. Germline values: CDR1 DFQATT, CDR2 SNEGSKA (reference sequence). This CDR3 has 14 residues. CDR3 loop: CSAPDIATNEKLFF.

This clonotype is called medium-sized based on its frequency. This rearrangement joins TRBV29-1 to TRBJ2-3; with no DNA, the TCRdb D assignment of TRBD1 cannot be verified. Germline V gene sequence: CDR1 SQVTM, CDR2 ANQGSEA. This CDR3 comprises 14 residues. CDR3 loop: CSVEVRGRTDTQYF.

The chain recombines TRBV6-1 with TRBJ2-6; TCRdb outputs TRBD2, but without DNA this stays unchecked. Germline CDR1 is MNHNS and CDR2 is SASEGT. CDR3 size: 17 residues. This chain's CDR3 is CASSEPGTSGGANVLTF.

This clonotype is classed as medium-sized by frequency. The gene calls are TRBV27 and TRBJ1-2; checking the TCRdb D call of TRBD1 is not possible without DNA. This CDR3 has 17 amino acids. CDR1 and CDR2 from the germline V gene are MNHEY and SMNVEV (reference sequence). The CDR3 reads CASSFLQGATVFGGYTF.

The chain joins TRBV6-5 to TRBJ2-7. The CDR3 covers 13 residues. Per the germline V gene, CDR1 is MNHEY and CDR2 is SVGAGI. The CDR3 loop is CASSYKDGVEQYF.